The 21 T cell receptor beta chains listed next were all sequenced from one sample in a study of cytomegalovirus exposure and HLA in healthy donors. Researchers ran the PCR with 60 Vbeta and 13 Jbeta primers. Using immunoSEQ multiplex PCR, the repertoire was profiled, and TCRdb retains in-frame clones only, with some absent. The repertoire holds around 99,000 clones, 77% seen once, with under 8% in the top ten. The sequenced sample was PBMCs. All receptors come from a man between 45 and 60 years old in good health and CMV-seropositive.

V is TRBV29-1 and J is TRBJ1-3, with D unresolved. CDR1 SQVTM and CDR2 ANQGSEA come from the germline V gene. Trimming shortened V by 3 bases and J by 0 bases, and 9 bases separated the two germline ends. This CDR3 has 14 residues. CDR3 sequence reads: CSVDPGISGNTIYF. The CDR3 DNA is TGCAGCGTTGACCCAGGCATCTCTGGAAACACCATATATTTT. The full variable domain, with the rest looked up from reference TRBV29-1 and TRBJ1-3, is SAVISQKPSRDICQRGTSLTIQCQVDSQVTMMFWYRQQPGQSLTLIATANQGSEATYESGFVIDKFPISRPNLTFSTLTVSNMSPEDSSIYLCSVDPGISGNTIYFGEGSWLTVV.

The chain is built from TRBV7-6 and TRBJ1-3; 7 bases are shared with TRBD1. This CDR3 comprises 16 residues. The V gene end was trimmed by 1 base and the J gene end by 0 bases; junction bases not matched to a gene: 3. CDR1 and CDR2 from the germline V gene are SGHVS and FNYEAQ. The CDR3 region has the DNA TGTGCCAGCAGCTTAGGACAGGGAAACTCTGGAAACACCATATATTTT. Translation gives CASSLGQGNSGNTIYF.

This chain links TRBV7-2 with TRBJ2-7; TRBD2 matches 9 bases. Germline CDR1 reads SGHTA; CDR2 reads FQGNSA. V dropped 5 bases and J dropped 5; count of bases not matched to a gene: 16. The CDR3 covers 17 residues. The CDR3 region has the DNA TGTGCCAGCAGCCTATCTCGGCGGGGGGGCCCATCGGACGAGCAGTACTTC. This codes for CASSLSRRGGPSDEQYF. Together with reference TRBV7-2 and TRBJ2-7, the CDR3 gives the full variable domain: GAGVSQSPSNKVTEKGKDVELRCDPISGHTALYWYRQSLGQGLEFLIYFQGNSAPDKSGLPSDRFSAERTGGSVSTLTIQRTQQEDSAVYLCASSLSRRGGPSDEQYFGPGTRLTVT.

The J gene is TRBJ2-2, the V gene TRBV7-9; D possibly corresponds to TRBD1 (6 bases). The V gene's germline CDR1 is SEHNR and CDR2 FQNEAQ (reference sequence). Between the trimmed V and J ends, which lost 5 bases and 1 base, there was a span of 8 bases. The CDR3 has 14 amino acids. CDR3 in DNA: TGTGCCAGCAGCCCGGACAGGAACACCGGGGAGCTGTTTTTT. It codes for CASSPDRNTGELFF.

The V gene is TRBV4-1, the J gene TRBJ2-7; TRBD2 might be the D (5 bases). Germline V CDR1 and CDR2: MGHRA, YSYEKL. V lost 2 bases to trimming and J lost 0 bases, with 8 bases between them. This CDR3 comprises 14 residues. Here the CDR3 reads CASSQYGSSYEQYF. CDR3 nucleotides: TGCGCCAGCAGCCAATATGGGAGCTCCTACGAGCAGTACTTC.

This rearrangement joins TRBV4-1 to TRBJ2-2; 7 nucleotides agree with TRBD1. This CDR3 comprises 18 residues. The germline V gene has CDR1 MGHRA and CDR2 YSYEKL. The trim removed 4 bases at V and 2 bases at J, leaving 13 bases unmatched. In DNA, the CDR3 is TGCGCCAGCAGCCTCCAAGCGCCGGGACAGATTAACACCGGGGAGCTGTTTTTT. This translates into CASSLQAPGQINTGELFF.

This rearrangement joins TRBV5-4 to TRBJ2-2; 15 nucleotides align to TRBD2. Germline V lookup: CDR1 SGHNT, CDR2 YYREEE (reference sequence). This CDR3 has 18 amino acids. J was trimmed by 6 bases and V by 3 bases; bases with no gene match: 9. CDR3 sequence: CASSSRTSGGAFAGELFF. CDR3 bases: TGTGCCAGCAGCTCCAGGACTAGCGGGGGGGCCTTCGCCGGGGAGCTGTTTTTT.

This chain connects TRBV5-1 to TRBJ1-1; weak D call: TRBD1 (6 bases). The CDR3 length is 15 residues. The germline V gene has CDR1 SGHRS and CDR2 YFSETQ. Trimming shortened V by 0 bases and J by 7 bases, and 16 bases separated the two germline ends. CDR3 sequence (DNA): TGCGCCAGCAGCTTGGTTTTAGGGGGGGACGGTGAAGCTTTCTTT. This sequence encodes CASSLVLGGDGEAFF.

V is TRBV9 and J is TRBJ1-4; D uncertain. V lost 0 bases and J lost 8, with 14 bases in between. CDR1 is SGDLS and CDR2 is YYNGEE in the germline V gene. CDR3 length: 15 amino acids. CDR3 DNA: TGTGCCAGCAGCGTAGCGAGCGGGCGCCCGGAAAAACTGTTTTTT. Protein product: CASSVASGRPEKLFF.

The V gene is TRBV5-4, the J gene TRBJ2-2; 7 bases are shared with TRBD2. The length of the CDR3 is 14 residues. CDR1 is SGHNT, CDR2 YYREEE, per germline (reference sequence). With V trimmed by 3 bases and J by 4 bases, 3 bases remained unmatched. The CDR3 DNA follows: TGTGCCAGCAGCTCGCGGGGGAGCACCGGGGAGCTGTTTTTT. Protein product: CASSSRGSTGELFF.

The J gene is TRBJ2-7, the V gene TRBV4-3; tentative D call: TRBD1 (5 bases). The CDR3 is 17 amino acids. Germline V gene data show CDR1 as LGHNA and CDR2 as YSLEER. Trimming removed 0 bases from V and 3 bases from J, with 18 bases in between. As DNA, the CDR3 is TGCGCCAGCAGCCAAGATTTTACGAGGCAGGGCATCTACGAGCAGTACTTC. Protein sequence: CASSQDFTRQGIYEQYF.

The J gene is TRBJ1-1, the V gene TRBV19; D unclear. In germline, CDR1 is LNHDA, CDR2 SQIVND (reference sequence). The germline V and J ends were trimmed by 7 bases and 5 bases, with 17 bases remaining between them. There are 14 residues in the CDR3. In DNA, the CDR3 is TGTGCCAGTACCAAACTTGTTACGGGGACTGAAGCTTTCTTT. It yields the protein CASTKLVTGTEAFF. Using reference TRBV19 and TRBJ1-1 for the parts outside the CDR3, the full variable domain is DGGITQSPKYLFRKEGQNVTLSCEQNLNHDAMYWYRQDPGQGLRLIYYSQIVNDFQKGDIAEGYSVSREKKESFPLTVTSAQKNPTAFYLCASTKLVTGTEAFFGQGTRLTVV.

The chain is built from TRBV4-1 and TRBJ2-5; TRBD2 aligns across 10 bases. CDR3 length equals 13 residues. Losses at the gene ends were 1 base for V and 9 bases for J; bases not matched to a gene: 2. CDR1 and CDR2 from the germline V gene are MGHRA and YSYEKL. The CDR3 bases are TGCGCCAGCAGCCAAGTAAGCGGGGGGGCCCAGTACTTC. Amino acid sequence: CASSQVSGGAQYF.

The V and J genes are TRBV27 and TRBJ2-1; 14 positions agree with TRBD2. Germline lookup yields CDR1 MNHEY and CDR2 SMNVEV (reference sequence). The CDR3 covers 20 residues. The V gene end was trimmed by 6 bases and the J gene end by 7 bases; junction bases not matched to a gene: 20. As DNA, the CDR3 is TGTGCCAGCAGGCACCCGACCGGGACTAGCGGGGGAAAAAATGGGAATGAGCAGTTCTTC. Translated: CASRHPTGTSGGKNGNEQFF.

V and J are TRBV7-2 and TRBJ1-5, with 11 bases identical to TRBD1. There are 15 residues in the CDR3. The V gene's germline CDR1 is SGHTA and CDR2 FQGNSA. Germline trimming cut 4 bases from V and 7 bases from J; bases unmatched to any gene: 6. The CDR3 reads CASSSDRGQGQPQHF. The CDR3 DNA reads TGTGCCAGCAGCTCGGACAGGGGGCAGGGACAGCCCCAGCATTTT.

The chain links TRBV7-3 to TRBJ1-1; TRBD1 matches 7 bases. Germline CDR1 and CDR2: SGHTA and FQGTGA. This CDR3 is 14 amino acids long. V lost 5 bases to trimming and J lost 2 bases; unmatched junction nucleotides: 5. Here the CDR3 DNA reads TGTGCCAGCAGCACCGGGACAGCTAACACTGAAGCTTTCTTT. Its translation is CASSTGTANTEAFF.

This clone has only a few counts. This sequence joins TRBV30 and TRBJ1-2, with TRBD1 identical over 10 bases. This CDR3 has 15 amino acids. Germline V gene data show CDR1 as GTSNPN and CDR2 as SVGIG (reference sequence). After removal of 0 bases from V and 3 bases from J, the junction contained 4 bases not matched to a gene. The CDR3: CAWSVGQGDHYGYTF. CDR3 DNA sequence: TGTGCCTGGAGTGTAGGACAGGGGGATCACTATGGCTACACCTTC. Using reference TRBV30 and TRBJ1-2 for the parts outside the CDR3, the full variable domain is SQTIHQWPATLVQPVGSPLSLECTVEGTSNPNLYWYRQAAGRGLQLLFYSVGIGQISSEVPQNLSASRPQDRQFILSSKKLLLSDSGFYLCAWSVGQGDHYGYTFGSGTRLTVV.

V is TRBV4-3 and J is TRBJ2-1, with no clear D. The CDR3 covers 14 residues. V gave up 0 bases and J gave up 6 bases, with 9 bases separating them. Germline V gene sequence: CDR1 LGHNA, CDR2 YSLEER. This chain's CDR3 is CASSQDTASNEQFF. The CDR3 nucleotides are TGCGCCAGCAGCCAAGACACCGCTAGCAATGAGCAGTTCTTC.

The chain links TRBV7-2 to TRBJ2-5; D unresolved. CDR1 and CDR2 from the germline V gene are SGHTA and FQGNSA. With 3 bases removed from V and 1 base from J, the gap between germline ends came to 6 bases. This CDR3 contains 13 residues. CDR3 region: CASSFYSQETQYF. The CDR3 nucleotides are TGTGCCAGCAGCTTTTACAGCCAAGAGACCCAGTACTTC.

In its sample, this clone was seen a few times. The rearrangement links TRBV6-6 to TRBJ2-6; 7 nucleotides match TRBD1. This CDR3 comprises 16 residues. Trimming cost V 4 bases and J 4 bases; bases outside gene matches: 7. The germline V gene has CDR1 MNHNY and CDR2 SVGAGI (reference sequence). CDR3 nucleotide sequence: TGTGCCAGCAGTTTTTTGACAGGGTTCGGGGCCAACGTCCTGACTTTC. Translated: CASSFLTGFGANVLTF.

This chain links TRBV5-3 with TRBJ2-7, with 13 bases lining up with TRBD2. TRBV5-3 is recorded as an ORF, its role being uncertain. CDR3 length: 20 amino acids. Unmatched junction bases numbered 20, after V lost 4 bases and J lost 4 bases. This chain's CDR3 is CARSITRTSGGPGLRYEQYF. In DNA form, the CDR3 reads TGTGCCAGAAGCATTACCCGGACTAGCGGGGGACCCGGGTTGAGGTACGAGCAGTACTTC.